This TCR beta chain was identified in a study of T cell responses to AZD1222 COVID-19 vaccine (dated by TCRdb to about 2021). Notes on the research overall: AZD1222 recipients with second doses at about 4 weeks or about 12 weeks were pooled, because spike-specific TCR depth and breadth did not differ between schedules. Trial participants were enrolled by age into 18-55, 56-69 and 70-plus year subgroups, with about 150, 28 and 57 TCR-sequenced participants respectively. A total of about 250 trial participants underwent TCR sequencing, of whom roughly 210 had received two doses of AZD1222 and around 26 had received two doses of the MenACWY control vaccine. The paper as a whole reports these results and caveats: Because no day 14 peak-response samples were available, repertoires were characterized only after the peak T cell response. The vaccine-associated CD4 TCRs covered the entire spike protein, and the dominant responses fell in regions 160-218 and 743-854. After two AZD1222 doses, spike-specific TCR breadth and depth were significantly higher than at day 0 and than in MenACWY recipients. Conclusions about previously exposed vaccinees are limited, since just a handful of AZD1222 recipients were seropositive for SARS-CoV-2 at baseline. Participants were mostly white British, with more females than males. The authors suggested clonal diversity may have been underestimated. Reportedly, close to half of the unique spike-specific TCRs recognized epitopes lying outside the regions that are mutated in the B.1.351 and B.1.1.7 variants. The 56-69-year group was small, and its depth increase did not reach significance, likely because of low power.

The label giving this sample's time point can be read as: baseline before first vaccination. Vaccinee samples were obtained from the UK trials COV001 and COV002, which included a single-blind randomized controlled phase 2/3 trial of AZD1222 (ChAdOx1 nCoV-19) in healthy adults. For TCRbeta chain sequencing, PBMC samples from trial participants were taken at day 0 and at day 28 after the second dose. Details on this clone: Its antigen is still unknown. Per-base quality was not reported, and no clone a single base away is much larger than it.

The germline V gene yields MNHNS for CDR1 and SASEGT for CDR2. Its CDR3 holds 16 amino acids, cysteine through phenylalanine. CDR3 DNA only is kept here, 48 bases in frame from base 1. V trim: 2 bases; J trim: 6 bases; unmatched bases: 8. The CDR3 regions of human TCRbeta chains were analyzed by immunosequencing. The authors processed their data as follows. Repertoire TCRs were matched against a reference library of SARS-CoV-2-specific TCRs generated with the MIRA antigen-specificity platform. Breadth was defined as the fraction of unique TCRs that were SARS-CoV-2-associated. Depth was defined as the fraction of total T cells that were SARS-CoV-2-associated. Each spike-specific TCR was assigned to its reactive spike region and to a CD4 or CD8 class using the MIRA data. Log10-transformed breadth and depth values were compared by one-way ANOVA with Sidak's multiple comparisons tests. This is the immuneACCESS table as TCRdb keeps it, with only in-frame sequences that have V and J called. A part of the clones is gone; compared with another copy, unresolved V genes explain less than half, and the rest is unexplained. The V and J calls and clone size were taken over from that table, and D and trimming were inferred from the DNA. The sample table contains 100,000 to 150,000 clones; only one count was recorded for 93% of them. In total, the top ten clones hold around 5% of the sample.

In this chain, TRBV6-1 is recombined with TRBJ2-1, and 9 junctional nucleotides match TRBD1. The sample here was peripheral blood, taken on day 0 of AZD1222 vaccination. This sequence originates from an adult in good health. In nucleotides, the sequence is TGTGCCAGCAGTGAATCCCGTGGGACAGGGTTCAATGAGCAGTTCTTC. It codes for CASSESRGTGFNEQFF.